This T cell receptor (beta chain) was profiled in a study of T-cell reconstitution after alpha-beta-depleted transplantation in children. This CDR3 is built from 16 residues. V lost 3 bases to trimming and J lost 2 bases; unmatched junction nucleotides: 3. From germline, CDR1 is LGHNA and CDR2 YSLEER. A TCRbeta library incorporating unique molecular identifiers was prepared. TCRdb reprocessed the PCR reads with MiXCR, giving one entry per CDR3 protein. The sample lists fewer than 500,000 distinct CDR3 sequences, roughly 44% seen once, with approximately 30% in the top ten. Study results and limitations: Elevated TCRbeta diversity at day 60 was traced, in some patients, to surviving recipient T cells and thymic progenitors. Newly produced T cells mostly provided counts and TCRbeta diversity after one year, as hyperexpanded clones declined. Expanded graft clones numbering several hundred reportedly gave rise to alpha-beta T cells about two months after transplant.

As regards this clonotype: Its target is not known.

This chain joins TRBV4-3 and TRBJ2-2, with TRBD2 identical over 10 bases. This clonotype was obtained from a girl aged 2 to 10 with aplastic anemia, due to receive a stem cell transplant. Sample: PBMCs, taken before TCRalphabeta/CD19-depleted stem cell transplant. The CDR3 DNA is TGCGCCAGCAGCCAGTTAGCGGGAGGTAACACCGGGGAGCTGTTTTTT. It is translated as CASSQLAGGNTGELFF.